This T cell receptor (beta chain) stems from a study of identical twins. Study-wide results and limits: Researchers caution that invariant MAIT and iNKT cells could partly confound zero-insertion analyses. Carriage of fewer insertions was seen in abundant cord blood beta clonotypes, whereas memory repertoires showed none. For out-of-frame alpha sequences shared by twins, low generation probability was in excess.

Each CDR3 protein gets one entry after TCRdb re-called the 5' RACE reads with MiXCR. The sample yields more than 200,000 distinct CDR3 sequences, over 12% seen once. This clonotype was found a few times. What it binds is not known. V was shortened by 4 bases and J by 7 bases, with 19 bases between the two germline ends. Germline CDR1 is SGHTA and CDR2 is FQGNSA. This CDR3 has 15 residues. The TCR sequence derives from a woman younger than 35 in good health. Sequencing was done on a sample of memory (CD45RO+) T cells sorted from blood. The chain is built from TRBV7-2 and TRBJ1-1, with a tentative D call TRBD1 (6 bases). The CDR3 here is CASSSKGDTGSEAFF. CDR3 sequence (DNA): TGTGCCAGCAGCTCCAAAGGGGACACCGGGAGTGAAGCTTTCTTT. The full variable domain, with the rest looked up from reference TRBV7-2 and TRBJ1-1, is GAGVSQSPSNKVTEKGKDVELRCDPISGHTALYWYRQSLGQGLEFLIYFQGNSAPDKSGLPSDRFSAERTGGSVSTLTIQRTQQEDSAVYLCASSSKGDTGSEAFFGQGTRLTVV.